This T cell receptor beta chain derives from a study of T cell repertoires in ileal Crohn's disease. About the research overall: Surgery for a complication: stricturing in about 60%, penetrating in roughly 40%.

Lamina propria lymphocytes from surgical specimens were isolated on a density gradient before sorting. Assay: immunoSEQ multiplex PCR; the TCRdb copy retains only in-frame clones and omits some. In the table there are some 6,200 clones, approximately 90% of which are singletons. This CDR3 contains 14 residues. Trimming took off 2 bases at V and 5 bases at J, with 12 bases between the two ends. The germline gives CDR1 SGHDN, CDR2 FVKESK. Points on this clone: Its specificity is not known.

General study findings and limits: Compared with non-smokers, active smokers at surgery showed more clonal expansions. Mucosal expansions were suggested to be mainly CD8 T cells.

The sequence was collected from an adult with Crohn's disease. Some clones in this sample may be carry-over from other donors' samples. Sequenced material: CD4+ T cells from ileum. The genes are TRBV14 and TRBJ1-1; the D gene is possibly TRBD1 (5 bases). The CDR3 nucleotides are TGTGCCAGCAGCCAACTGGGGGGGAGGACTGAAGCTTTCTTT. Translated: CASSQLGGRTEAFF.